Below, 22 T cell receptor beta chains from the same sample are listed, as sequenced in a study of molecular identifiers for immune sequencing clone quantification. TCRdb re-analysed the PCR reads in MiXCR, keeping a single row per CDR3 protein. Found here are more than 35,000 distinct CDR3 sequences, about 20% of them singletons; the top ten hold about 1.1%. Sequencing was carried out using naive CD8+ T cells from blood, with Jurkat cell RNA spiked in. Subset in this sample: FACS-sorted CD8+CD4-CCR7+CD45RA+ naive T cells. The receptors were sampled from a human donor in good health. Some libraries in this study had Jurkat cell RNA spiked in.

Of note for this clonotype: A much larger clone sits a single nucleotide away, making a read error possible. The V gene is TRBV19, the J gene TRBJ1-1; 7 nucleotides match TRBD1. Germline CDR1 LNHDA, CDR2 SQIVND (reference sequence). The length of the CDR3 is 14 residues. The CDR3, as DNA: TGTACCAGTTCGGGACAGCAGTATCCCCCCGAAGCTTTCTTT. It codes for CTSSGQQYPPEAFF.

Comments on this clonotype: A read error is possible here, since a much larger clone lies one base away. Here the CDR3 omits its conserved ending phenylalanine or tryptophan, so a read error is the likely source. The chain is built from TRBV30 and TRBJ2-2; 10 bases match TRBD2. This CDR3 contains 17 residues. Germline loops: CDR1 GTSNPN, CDR2 SVGIG (reference sequence). Unmatched junction bases numbered 14, after V lost 4 bases and J lost 6 bases. As DNA, the CDR3 is TGTGCCTGGAACGCAGCACCGGGACTAGCGAGGTCCGGGGAGCTGTTTTCT. Translating it yields CAWNAAPGLARSGELFS.

This clonotype was counted at least ten times. This sequence joins TRBV12-3 or TRBV12-4 and TRBJ1-5; TRBD1 is a possible D gene (6 bases). The CDR3 contains 15 residues. V lost 1 base, J lost 6 bases, and 13 bases lay in between. The CDR3 nucleotides read TGTGCCAGCAGTTTAGGAGGGGGGCAAGGTCAGCCCCAGCATTTT. Translation: CASSLGGGQGQPQHF.

Ten or more counts support this clonotype. J is TRBJ2-7 and V is TRBV7-9, with D perhaps TRBD2 (5 bases). This CDR3 contains 12 residues. Trimming removed 5 bases at V and 6 bases at J, with 11 bases between. The germline V gene encodes CDR1 SEHNR and CDR2 FQNEAQ (reference sequence). The CDR3 region has the DNA TGTGCCAGCAGCAAGAATGGAGGCGAGCAGTACTTC. This encodes CASSKNGGEQYF.

As regards this clonotype: A much larger clone lies a single base off, so this may be a read error. The V gene is TRBV19, the J gene TRBJ1-5; 9 bases match TRBD1. The CDR3 has 17 residues. Germline-derived CDR1 and CDR2 are LNHDA and SQIVND (reference sequence). The chain's CDR3 is CASSTDDRGEGKQPQHF. DNA for the CDR3: TGTGCCAGTAGTACAGACGACAGGGGGGAAGGCAAGCAGCCCCAGCATTTT.

This clonotype was found many times. The V gene is TRBV6-5, the J gene TRBJ1-2; no clear D gene. Between the trimmed V and J ends, which lost 1 base and 1 base, there was a span of 10 bases. The CDR3 runs 15 residues. The germline gives CDR1 MNHEY, CDR2 SVGAGI. CDR3 in DNA: TGTGCCAGCAGTTACTTGACCAGCCTTAACTATGGCTACACCTTC. This codes for CASSYLTSLNYGYTF.

Regarding this clonotype: This may be a read error, as it is one base from a much larger clone. This chain uses TRBV5-3 with TRBJ2-5, with TRBD1 matching 7 bases. TRBV5-3 is reported as an ORF; its role is uncertain. The CDR3 has 13 amino acids. CDR3 residues: CAGSRGQQDTQYF. CDR3 nucleotide sequence: TGTGCCGGCTCCCGGGGACAGCAAGACACCCAGTACTTT.

This clonotype was picked up many times. The chain has TRBV20-1 and TRBJ2-7; D gene ambiguous. This CDR3 has 13 amino acids. The V end was cut by 0 bases, the J end by 6 bases, with 12 bases between. Germline CDR1 DFQATT, CDR2 SNEGSKA (reference sequence). CDR3 protein: CSARDLGSPEQYF. CDR3 bases: TGCAGTGCTAGAGACCTTGGTTCTCCCGAGCAGTACTTC.

The table lists this clonotype with many counts. V usage is TRBV4-3 and J usage is TRBJ2-7; possibly TRBD2 for D (7 bases). This CDR3 spans 15 amino acids. Trimming removed 2 bases at V and 2 bases at J, with 13 bases between. The germline gives CDR1 LGHNA, CDR2 YSLEER. In nucleotides, the CDR3 is TGCGCCAGCAGCCAATTGGGGGGGGCCCCCTACGAGCAGTACTTC. Amino acid sequence: CASSQLGGAPYEQYF.

This clonotype was recorded at least ten times. This chain connects TRBV29-1 to TRBJ2-3, with TRBD2 matching 7 bases. Per the germline V gene, CDR1 is SQVTM and CDR2 is ANQGSEA. The CDR3 is 14 amino acids. Trimming removed 7 bases from V and 5 bases from J; junction bases left unmatched: 12. The chain's CDR3 is CSGGGGDLGDTQYF. CDR3 bases: TGCAGCGGTGGGGGAGGGGATCTGGGAGATACGCAGTATTTT.

This clonotype showed up many times. This chain connects TRBV12-3 or TRBV12-4 to TRBJ2-7; unclear D gene. Trimming removed 6 bases at V and 3 bases at J, with 12 bases between. This CDR3 is built from 13 residues. The CDR3 protein is CASSPDRYYEQYF. CDR3 nucleotide sequence: TGTGCCAGCAGCCCCGACCGCTACTACGAGCAGTACTTC.

V gene TRBV11-1 combines with J gene TRBJ2-5, with 7 bases aligning to TRBD2. Germline V gene sequence: CDR1 SGHAT, CDR2 FQDESV (reference sequence). This CDR3 has 14 residues. V dropped 6 bases and J dropped 5; count of bases not matched to a gene: 9. The CDR3 reads CASRTGRDGETQYF. The CDR3 nucleotides read TGTGCCAGCAGGACGGGGAGGGACGGCGAGACCCAGTACTTC.

V is TRBV6-2 or TRBV6-3 and J is TRBJ2-7; TRBD1 aligns across 10 bases. The CDR3 contains 14 residues. Germline CDR1 MNHEY, CDR2 SVGEGT. V lost 4 bases to trimming and J lost 6 bases; unmatched junction nucleotides: 6. DNA for the CDR3: TGTGCCAGCAGTTGGACAGGGGGAGGAGGCGAGCAGTACTTC. Residues: CASSWTGGGGEQYF.

J is TRBJ2-1 and V is TRBV25-1, with 8 bases matching TRBD1. Germline trimming cut 7 bases from V and 6 bases from J; bases unmatched to any gene: 11. Germline CDR1 reads MGHDK; CDR2 reads SYGVNS. This CDR3 spans 15 amino acids. The CDR3 loop reads CASTKTGGRLNEQFF. CDR3 DNA sequence: TGTGCCAGCACTAAAACAGGGGGGCGCCTCAATGAGCAGTTCTTC.

This clonotype has at least ten counts. The genes are TRBV7-9 and TRBJ1-1; the match to TRBD1 covers 11 bases. Germline assignment: CDR1 SEHNR and CDR2 FQNEAQ (reference sequence). The CDR3 contains 14 residues. V shed 5 bases and J 5 bases; nucleotides not matched to a gene: 4. CDR3: CASSPRDRGTEAFF. The CDR3 DNA is TGTGCCAGCAGCCCCCGGGACAGGGGGACTGAAGCTTTCTTT.

This clonotype was detected a few times. The chain recombines TRBV7-9 with TRBJ2-2; no firm D call. The CDR3 sequence is 12 residues long. V was clipped by 7 bases and J by 4 bases, with 7 bases between them. Germline-derived CDR1 and CDR2 are SEHNR and FQNEAQ (reference sequence). CDR3 DNA sequence: TGTGCCAGCAACCTATTCACCGGGGAGCTGTTTTTT. Protein: CASNLFTGELFF.

The count of this clonotype is one. The chain joins TRBV2 to TRBJ2-1, with 7 bases fitting TRBD1. V lost 4 bases and J lost 6; bases outside the gene matches: 12. The CDR3 totals 16 residues. CDR1 and CDR2 from the germline V gene are SNHLY and FYNNEI. CDR3 in DNA: TGTGCCAGCAGTGGCGTAGGACAGGCAAAGGGCAATGAGCAGTTCTTC. This sequence encodes CASSGVGQAKGNEQFF.

At least ten counts were recorded for this clonotype. The chain carries TRBV4-1 and TRBJ2-2; D possibly corresponds to TRBD1 (6 bases). This CDR3 region has 14 residues. CDR1 and CDR2 from the germline V gene are MGHRA and YSYEKL. V lost 3 bases and J 1 base, leaving 6 bases between the germline ends. The CDR3 nucleotides read TGCGCCAGCAGCCAGGGACAGAACACCGGGGAGCTGTTTTTT. Translated: CASSQGQNTGELFF.

The chain recombines TRBV27 with TRBJ2-2; either TRBD1 or TRBD2 may supply D (5 bases each). Germline V CDR1 and CDR2: MNHEY, SMNVEV (reference sequence). The CDR3 spans 14 residues. V dropped 4 bases and J dropped 6 bases, with 12 bases sitting between them. CDR3 sequence: CASSYIGGAGELFF. Here the CDR3 DNA reads TGTGCCAGCAGTTACATTGGGGGAGCCGGGGAGCTGTTTTTT.

This clonotype was counted many times. V is TRBV7-9 and J is TRBJ1-5; tentatively, D is TRBD1 (6 bases). The germline V gene encodes CDR1 SEHNR and CDR2 FQNEAQ (reference sequence). V dropped 4 bases and J dropped 7 bases, with 20 bases sitting between them. This CDR3 is built from 16 residues. CDR3 sequence: CASSSNQQGRGQPQHF. CDR3 bases: TGTGCCAGCAGCTCCAACCAACAGGGAAGGGGCCAGCCCCAGCATTTT. Combining the CDR3 with reference TRBV7-9 and TRBJ1-5 gives the whole variable domain DTGVSQNPRHKITKRGQNVTFRCDPISEHNRLYWYRQTLGQGPEFLTYFQNEAQLEKSRLLSDRFSAERPKGSFSTLEIQRTEQGDSAMYLCASSSNQQGRGQPQHFGDGTRLSIL.

This clonotype was picked up many times. The rearrangement links TRBV27 to TRBJ1-1; 7 bases are shared with TRBD1. The CDR3 extends over 13 amino acids. The V and J ends lost 7 bases and 4 bases, in that order; junction bases with no gene match: 6. Germline V gives CDR1 MNHEY, CDR2 SMNVEV (reference sequence). CDR3 sequence reads: CASKTGVSTEAFF. In DNA form, the CDR3 reads TGTGCCAGCAAAACAGGGGTGAGCACTGAAGCTTTCTTT.

To note about this clonotype: This may stem from a read error, because a much larger clone lies one nucleotide away. This chain links TRBV15 with TRBJ2-3; a possible D gene is TRBD2 (6 bases). This CDR3 is 18 amino acids long. Germline CDR1 LNHNV, CDR2 YYDKDF (reference sequence). Trimming removed 5 bases from V and 0 bases from J, with 21 bases in between. This chain's CDR3 is CATSGSGVGGISTDTQYF. The DNA of the CDR3 is TGTGCCACCAGCGGGTCGGGAGTAGGTGGGATTAGCACAGATACGCAGTATTTT.